The T cell receptor beta chain under discussion was sequenced for a study of blood T cell repertoires in COVID-19 (dated by TCRdb to 2020 to 2022). About the investigation overall: The collaborator samples originated in the United States, Italy and Spain and spanned the acute and convalescent phases of COVID-19. The material from the prospective study consisted of cDNA or gDNA derived from T cells, B-cell-depleted T cells, or PBMCs. Subjects who had been exposed to COVID-19, were actively infected with it, or had recovered from it provided the deeply sampled blood TCRbeta repertoires that made up the dataset. A freely available public database, intended as a resource for researchers studying the immune response to SARS-CoV-2, is where the repertoires were released. The samples were drawn from the first 160 participants of the ongoing ImmuneRACE study and from 1,254 subjects provided by 6 global collaborators. A de-identified subject ID, COVID-19 status, age in years and sex were almost always included in the sample metadata. HLA class I and class II types, where available, came from metadata supplied by the sample provider rather than from assay-based typing.

On this clone: Its antigen is not yet known. One base away there is no much larger clone; base qualities are not given.

Results and caveats for the whole study, not just this receptor: How much clinical and demographic metadata was included differed by source and by participant, and the metadata was provided uncurated.

The germline V gene (reference sequence) supplies CDR1 LGHDT and CDR2 YNNKEL. The V end gives up 4 bases and the J end 6 bases, leaving 4 bases in the junction not matched to a gene. The CDR3 covers 14 residues, taking in both the cysteine and the phenylalanine. Of all the DNA, just the CDR3 is kept, 42 bases in frame from base 1. Collaborating institutions collected whole blood in K2EDTA tubes following their own protocols. Collaborator samples were shipped for TCRbeta analysis as frozen whole blood, isolated PBMCs, or DNA extracted from either sample type. TCRbeta CDR3 regions were amplified from genomic DNA by means of the immunoSEQ Assay, a bias-controlled multiplex PCR. The paper's data handling went like this. The number of nucleated cells in each sample was estimated from the amplification of reference gene primers within the assay. To quantify the absolute abundance of each unique TCRbeta CDR3 rearrangement, sequence reads were collapsed and filtered. Productive Simpson clonality was computed per sample as the square root of Simpson's diversity index over productive rearrangements. Entries here come from immuneACCESS through TCRdb and include only in-frame sequences with V and J called. Some clones fail to appear in such tables; in the studies checked, an unresolved V gene covers under half of the shortfall, and the cause of the remainder is unknown. V, J and clone size are taken as reported in that table, and D and trimming were inferred from the DNA itself. The sample yields tens of thousands of clones; around 92% were counted once. Roughly 2.3% of the sample is in the top ten clones.

Sequences were obtained from peripheral blood. The rearranged chain carries TRBV3-1 (or the pseudogene TRBV3-2) and TRBJ2-2, with 8 middle bases fitting TRBD1. This TCR was recovered from a man aged 45-65 years with active COVID-19. The CDR3 corresponds to CASSPRGHSGELFF. The nucleotide sequence is given as TGTGCCAGCAGCCCCAGGGGGCATTCCGGGGAGCTGTTTTTT.